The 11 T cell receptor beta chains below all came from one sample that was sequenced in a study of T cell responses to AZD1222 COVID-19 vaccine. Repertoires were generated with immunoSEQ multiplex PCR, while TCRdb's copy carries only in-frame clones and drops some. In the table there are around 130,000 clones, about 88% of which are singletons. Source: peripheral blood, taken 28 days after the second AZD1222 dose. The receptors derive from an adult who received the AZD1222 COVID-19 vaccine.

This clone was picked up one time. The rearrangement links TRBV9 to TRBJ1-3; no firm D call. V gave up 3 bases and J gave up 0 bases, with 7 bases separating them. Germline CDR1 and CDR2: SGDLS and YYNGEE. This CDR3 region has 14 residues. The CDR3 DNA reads TGTGCCAGCAGCGACGCCCGCTCTGGAAACACCATATATTTT. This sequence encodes CASSDARSGNTIYF.

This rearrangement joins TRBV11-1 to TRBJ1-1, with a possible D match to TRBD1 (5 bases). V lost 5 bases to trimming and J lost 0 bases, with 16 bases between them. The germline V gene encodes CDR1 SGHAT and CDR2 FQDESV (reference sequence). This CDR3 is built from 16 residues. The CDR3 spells CASSRKETVLNTEAFF. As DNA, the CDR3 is TGTGCCAGCAGCCGGAAAGAGACAGTCCTGAACACTGAAGCTTTCTTT.

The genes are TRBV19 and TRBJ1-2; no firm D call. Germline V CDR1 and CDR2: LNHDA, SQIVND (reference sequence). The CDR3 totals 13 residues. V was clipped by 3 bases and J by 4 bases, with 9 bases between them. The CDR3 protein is CASSITTFYGYTF. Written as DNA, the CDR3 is TGTGCCAGTAGTATTACTACTTTCTATGGCTACACCTTC.

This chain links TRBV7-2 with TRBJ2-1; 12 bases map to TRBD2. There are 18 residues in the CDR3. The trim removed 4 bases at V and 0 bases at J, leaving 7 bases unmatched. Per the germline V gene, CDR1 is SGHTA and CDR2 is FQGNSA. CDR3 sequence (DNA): TGTGCCAGCAGCTCGGGGACTAGCGGGCAGAGCTCCTACAATGAGCAGTTCTTC. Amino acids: CASSSGTSGQSSYNEQFF.

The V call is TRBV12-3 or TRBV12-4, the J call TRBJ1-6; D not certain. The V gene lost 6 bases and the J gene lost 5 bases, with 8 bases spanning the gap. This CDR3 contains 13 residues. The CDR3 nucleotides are TGTGCCAGCAGACAGAACAATAATTCACCCCTCCACTTT. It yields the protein CASRQNNNSPLHF.

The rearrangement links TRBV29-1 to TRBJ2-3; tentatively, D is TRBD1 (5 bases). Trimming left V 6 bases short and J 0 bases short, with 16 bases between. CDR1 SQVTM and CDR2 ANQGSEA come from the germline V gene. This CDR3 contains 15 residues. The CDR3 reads CSVARVGASTDTQYF. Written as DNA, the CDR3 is TGCAGCGTGGCCAGGGTAGGGGCCAGCACAGATACGCAGTATTTT.

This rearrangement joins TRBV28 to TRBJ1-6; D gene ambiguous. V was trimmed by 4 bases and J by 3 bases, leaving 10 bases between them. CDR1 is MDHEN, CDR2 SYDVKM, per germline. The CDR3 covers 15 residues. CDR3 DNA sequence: TGTGCCAGCAGTTCCTTCCCGGACTATAATTCACCCCTCCACTTT. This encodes CASSSFPDYNSPLHF.

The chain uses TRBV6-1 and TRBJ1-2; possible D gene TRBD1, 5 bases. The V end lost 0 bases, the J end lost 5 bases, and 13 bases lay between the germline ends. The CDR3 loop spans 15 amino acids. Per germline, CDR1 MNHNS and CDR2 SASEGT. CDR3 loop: CASSEAGALLYGYTF. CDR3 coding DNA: TGTGCCAGCAGTGAAGCAGGGGCCCTTCTATATGGCTACACCTTC.

The DNA of the CDR3 is TGTGCCAGCAGTGAAGCGCTCTGGGGGACAGCTTATGGCTACACCTTC. Its translation: CASSEALWGTAYGYTF. The chain uses TRBV6-1 and TRBJ1-2, with 7 positions matching TRBD1. V lost 0 bases, J lost 5 bases, and 9 bases stayed unmatched. The CDR3 length is 16 residues. Germline loops: CDR1 MNHNS, CDR2 SASEGT.

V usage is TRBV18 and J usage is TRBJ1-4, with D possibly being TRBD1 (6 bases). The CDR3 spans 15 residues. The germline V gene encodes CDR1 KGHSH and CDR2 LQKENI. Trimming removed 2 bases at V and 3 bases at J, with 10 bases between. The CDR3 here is CASSPSNRANEKLFF. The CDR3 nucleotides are TGTGCCAGCTCACCAAGCAACAGGGCTAATGAAAAACTGTTTTTT.

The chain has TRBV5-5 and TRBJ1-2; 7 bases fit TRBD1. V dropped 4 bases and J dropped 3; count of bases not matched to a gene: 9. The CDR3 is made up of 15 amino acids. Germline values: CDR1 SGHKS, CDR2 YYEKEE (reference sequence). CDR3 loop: CASSPHPDRDYGYTF. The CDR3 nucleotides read TGTGCCAGCAGCCCCCATCCAGACAGGGACTATGGCTACACCTTC.